Below are 24 T cell receptor beta chains sequenced from a single sample in a study of T cell repertoires in cytomegalovirus infection. TCRdb fed the reads into MiXCR, producing one record per CDR3 protein. The data contain 800,000 to 950,000 distinct CDR3 sequences, around a third of them singletons. No antigen has been assigned to these receptors. The source material was cultured CD8+ T cells from PBMCs, sampled from culture after CMV antigen stimulation. The origin of the receptors is a human donor in good health (CMV status not recorded). Some clones in this sample may be carry-over from other donors' samples.

On this clonotype itself: With a much larger clone just one base away, this may be a read error. J is TRBJ1-4 and V is TRBV7-2, with D maybe TRBD1 (5 bases). Germline V CDR1 and CDR2: SGHTA, FQGNSA. The CDR3 has 19 residues. The CDR3 sequence is CASSLGVLMGPDSNEELFF. CDR3 coding DNA: TGTGCCAGCAGCTTAGGTGTTTTGATGGGGCCAGATTCTAATGAAGAACTGTTTTTT.

As for this clonotype: One junction end does not reproduce the germline sequence, and a read error may be involved. The rearrangement uses TRBV6-1 and TRBJ1-2, with a possible D match to TRBD1 (5 bases). CDR1 and CDR2 from the germline V gene are MNHNS and SASEGT. This CDR3 has 15 amino acids. As DNA, the CDR3 is TGTGCCAGCAGGGAAGGAGGGGACGGCTTCTATGGCTACACCTTC. Its protein is CASREGGDGFYGYTF.

V gene TRBV12-3 or TRBV12-4 combines with J gene TRBJ1-5, with D unresolved. This CDR3 has 14 residues. V lost 7 bases, J lost 3 bases, and 13 bases lay in between. The CDR3, as DNA: TGTGCCAGCACCCAGTCTGGCCACAATCAGCCCCAGCATTTT. Amino acid sequence: CASTQSGHNQPQHF.

The J gene is TRBJ2-1, the V gene TRBV20-1, with D perhaps TRBD1 (6 bases). The germline CDR1 and CDR2 sequences are DFQATT and SNEGSKA (reference sequence). The CDR3 has 17 residues. The ends were cut back, 3 bases at V and 3 bases at J, with 21 bases in the middle. In nucleotides, the CDR3 is TGCAGTGCTAGGCTACCCAAGACAGGCAAGGTCTACAATGAGCAGTTCTTC. Translation: CSARLPKTGKVYNEQFF.

The chain combines TRBV7-2 with TRBJ1-1; D is unclear. The V end lost 3 bases, the J end lost 1 base, and 9 bases lay between the germline ends. The CDR3 has 14 amino acids. Germline V CDR1 and CDR2: SGHTA, FQGNSA. Written as DNA, the CDR3 is TGTGCCAGCAGCTTTGGGATAGGGAACACTGAAGCTTTCTTT. Protein product: CASSFGIGNTEAFF. The whole variable domain, remainder taken from reference TRBV7-2 and TRBJ1-1, is GAGVSQSPSNKVTEKGKDVELRCDPISGHTALYWYRQSLGQGLEFLIYFQGNSAPDKSGLPSDRFSAERTGGSVSTLTIQRTQQEDSAVYLCASSFGIGNTEAFFGQGTRLTVV.

There are a few counts of this clonotype. The V gene is TRBV5-4, the J gene TRBJ1-6; D gene uncertain. V was trimmed by 1 base and J by 0 bases, leaving 5 bases between them. CDR1 is SGHNT and CDR2 is YYREEE in the germline V gene (reference sequence). CDR3 size: 15 residues. In nucleotides, the CDR3 is TGTGCCAGCAGCTTGATGGTCTCCTATAATTCACCCCTCCACTTT. Amino acid sequence: CASSLMVSYNSPLHF.

This clonotype was seen only a few times. CDR3: CASSQSYEQFF. CDR3 nucleotide sequence: TGCGCCAGCAGCCAAAGCTATGAGCAGTTCTTC. The chain recombines TRBV4-1 with TRBJ2-1; no firm D call. V shed 2 bases and J shed 8 bases, with 4 bases lying between them. The germline V gene has CDR1 MGHRA and CDR2 YSYEKL. The CDR3 extends over 11 amino acids.

This clonotype has a handful of counts. The chain recombines TRBV6-1 with TRBJ2-6, with 8 bases identical to TRBD1. The J segment lost 1 base and the V segment lost 3 bases, leaving 8 bases of the junction unmatched. This CDR3 comprises 18 residues. Germline CDR1 is MNHNS and CDR2 is SASEGT. CDR3 nucleotide sequence: TGTGCCAGCAGTGAGCAGGACAGGGCATTATCTGGGGCCAACGTCCTGACTTTC. Residues: CASSEQDRALSGANVLTF.

This clonotype was detected a few times. The chain couples TRBV27 to TRBJ1-4; 9 nucleotides line up with TRBD1. The CDR3 length is 15 residues. The V segment lost 4 bases and the J segment 9 bases; nucleotides outside the gene matches: 9. Germline CDR1 MNHEY, CDR2 SMNVEV (reference sequence). The CDR3 DNA reads as TGTGCCAGCAGTTCTACGACAGGGGGTTGGAAAAAACTGTTTTTT. As protein: CASSSTTGGWKKLFF.

There are a few counts of this clonotype. The genes are TRBV29-1 and TRBJ1-1, with D maybe TRBD1 (6 bases). CDR1 is SQVTM and CDR2 is ANQGSEA in the germline V gene. The V and J ends lost 6 bases and 1 base respectively, with 18 bases between them. The CDR3 is 15 amino acids. DNA of the CDR3: TGCAGCGTCTCGGTACCCCGGGGGCCGAACACTGAAGCTTTCTTT. Residues: CSVSVPRGPNTEAFF.

The V gene is TRBV5-4, the J gene TRBJ2-3; possible D gene TRBD1, 6 bases. This CDR3 spans 13 amino acids. The V gene's germline CDR1 is SGHNT and CDR2 YYREEE (reference sequence). Trimming stripped 2 bases from V and 7 bases from J, with 11 bases between. CDR3: CASSFIQGNTQYF. The DNA of the CDR3 is TGTGCCAGCAGCTTCATACAGGGAAATACGCAGTATTTT.

This clonotype occurred a few times. The chain recombines TRBV10-2 with TRBJ2-7, with TRBD2 matching 11 bases. Trimming cost V 8 bases and J 4 bases; bases outside gene matches: 7. The CDR3 spans 14 residues. Per the germline V gene, CDR1 is WSHSY and CDR2 is SAAADI. CDR3 sequence: CASGLGLAAYEQYF. CDR3 DNA sequence: TGCGCCAGCGGCTTGGGACTAGCGGCGTACGAGCAGTACTTC.

This chain joins TRBV6-5 and TRBJ2-1, with D unclear. Germline V gene lookup returns CDR1 MNHEY and CDR2 SVGAGI. This CDR3 has 14 amino acids. V lost 0 bases and J 4 bases, leaving 7 bases between the germline ends. The CDR3 loop reads CASSYSEFYNEQFF. CDR3 DNA sequence: TGTGCCAGCAGTTACTCAGAATTTTACAATGAGCAGTTCTTC.

The V call is TRBV5-1, the J call TRBJ2-7; 8 bases match TRBD1. Looked up from germline, CDR1 is SGHRS and CDR2 is YFSETQ. The CDR3 has 16 amino acids. V shed 2 bases, J shed 5 bases, and the junction held 12 bases outside the gene matches. CDR3 protein: CASSFFAGQGADEQYF. The CDR3 DNA reads TGCGCCAGCAGCTTTTTTGCAGGCCAGGGGGCCGACGAGCAGTACTTC.

This clonotype was counted only a few times. The V gene is TRBV19, the J gene TRBJ2-6; TRBD1 matches 7 bases. CDR1 and CDR2 from the germline V gene are LNHDA and SQIVND (reference sequence). CDR3 length: 16 amino acids. Trimming removed 5 bases from V and 2 bases from J; junction bases left unmatched: 6. CDR3 sequence (DNA): TGTGCCAGTAGTCCACCTACAGGGGCTGGGGCCAACGTCCTGACTTTC. Translation gives CASSPPTGAGANVLTF.

This clonotype was counted a few times. V is TRBV6-1 and J is TRBJ2-6; D is unresolved. The CDR3 has 15 amino acids. V dropped 8 bases and J dropped 2 bases, with 13 bases sitting between them. Germline V gene data show CDR1 as MNHNS and CDR2 as SASEGT. The CDR3 region has the DNA TGTGCCAGCGTCGACGTAGCCCCTGGGGCCAACGTCCTGACTTTC. It encodes CASVDVAPGANVLTF.

This clonotype occurred many times. The chain carries TRBV7-8 and TRBJ1-5; TRBD1 might be the D (6 bases). Germline values: CDR1 SGHVS, CDR2 FQNEAQ. V was pared by 5 bases and J by 3 bases, with 20 bases between. The CDR3 has 17 residues. CDR3 nucleotide sequence: TGTGCCAGCAGCCCCGGAAGGGACATTTGGCACAATCAGCCCCAGCATTTT. This encodes CASSPGRDIWHNQPQHF.

Many counts were recorded for this clonotype. The V gene is TRBV7-9, the J gene TRBJ1-4; D unclear. Germline V gives CDR1 SEHNR, CDR2 FQNEAQ (reference sequence). The V and J ends lost 5 bases and 2 bases respectively, with 9 bases between them. This CDR3 comprises 14 residues. The CDR3 region has the DNA TGTGCCAGCAGCCCCGCCCATACTAATGAAAAACTGTTTTTT. It encodes CASSPAHTNEKLFF. Variable domain in full (rest from reference TRBV7-9 and TRBJ1-4): DTGVSQNPRHKITKRGQNVTFRCDPISEHNRLYWYRQTLGQGPEFLTYFQNEAQLEKSRLLSDRFSAERPKGSFSTLEIQRTEQGDSAMYLCASSPAHTNEKLFFGSGTQLSVL.

The CDR3, as DNA: TGTGCCAGCGTGTGGAGCGGGGGGGCTGAAGAGACCCAGTACTTC. Amino acid sequence: CASVWSGGAEETQYF. This chain uses TRBV2 with TRBJ2-5, with 10 bases lining up with TRBD2. This CDR3 spans 15 amino acids. V shed 8 bases, J shed 3 bases, and the junction held 9 bases outside the gene matches. CDR1 is SNHLY, CDR2 FYNNEI, per germline.

This clonotype was detected only a few times. The rearrangement joins TRBV27 to TRBJ2-1; no clear D. Germline V lookup: CDR1 MNHEY, CDR2 SMNVEV (reference sequence). Trimming removed 4 bases from V and 4 bases from J, with 8 bases in between. The CDR3 runs to 13 residues. CDR3 region: CASSSRAYNEQFF. The CDR3 coding sequence is TGTGCCAGCAGTTCCCGAGCGTACAATGAGCAGTTCTTC.

This clonotype was seen ten or more times. This sequence joins TRBV18 and TRBJ1-5; the match to TRBD1 covers 7 bases. V lost 3 bases and J lost 6; bases outside the gene matches: 14. This CDR3 region has 17 residues. CDR1 is KGHSH and CDR2 is LQKENI in the germline V gene. The CDR3 loop is CASSPPDREGSGQPQHF. The DNA for the CDR3 is TGTGCCAGCTCACCCCCCGACAGGGAGGGATCAGGTCAGCCCCAGCATTTT.

This rearrangement joins TRBV29-1 to TRBJ1-3, with D maybe TRBD1 (5 bases). Germline values: CDR1 SQVTM, CDR2 ANQGSEA. The CDR3 length is 15 residues. V shed 3 bases and J shed 0 bases, with 12 bases lying between them. The CDR3 is CSVDLREFSGNTIYF. CDR3 in DNA: TGCAGCGTTGACCTCAGGGAATTCTCTGGAAACACCATATATTTT.

This clonotype was detected ten times or more. This chain joins TRBV27 and TRBJ2-7; D may match TRBD1 or TRBD2 (5 bases each). The V gene's germline CDR1 is MNHEY and CDR2 SMNVEV (reference sequence). The CDR3 sequence is 13 residues long. V gave up 3 bases and J gave up 4 bases, with 10 bases separating them. CDR3 protein: CASSFGAAYEQYF. The CDR3 DNA follows: TGTGCCAGCAGTTTCGGGGCCGCTTACGAGCAGTACTTC.

CDR3 DNA: TGTGCCAGCAGTGACCACGGGGATGGGGGCTGGCAGCCCCAGCATTTT. As protein: CASSDHGDGGWQPQHF. V usage is TRBV6-4 and J usage is TRBJ1-5; a possible D gene is TRBD1 (6 bases). The CDR3 totals 16 residues. The germline CDR1 and CDR2 sequences are MRHNA and SNTAGT. Between the trimmed V and J ends, which lost 2 bases and 7 bases, there was a span of 18 bases.